The clone carrying this T cell receptor beta chain was seen only once. Its antigen is unidentified. The source of the sample is a study of cytomegalovirus exposure and HLA in healthy donors. Study-wide results and limits: The records held CMV serostatus as the only immune exposure information. Most TCR sequences showed up rarely, but some public TCRs showed up in many donors.

Primers for the PCR totalled 60 Vbeta and 13 Jbeta. Here immunoSEQ multiplex PCR was the method, and the copy in TCRdb shows in-frame clones only, minus some. The sample carries 150,000 to 200,000 clones, roughly 85% recorded once. Source material: PBMCs. This clonotype was obtained from a man in his fifties or sixties in good health and CMV-seropositive.

The CDR3 here is CASSPTLKAQHF. CDR3 nucleotides: TGTGCCAGCAGCCCAACCCTAAAAGCCCAGCATTTT. The chain carries TRBV16 and TRBJ1-5; D remains ambiguous. The V gene's germline CDR1 is KGHSY and CDR2 FQNENV. The CDR3 is 12 amino acids. V was trimmed by 4 bases and J by 11 bases, leaving 12 bases between them.